This paragraph covers one TCR beta chain sequence. The sample comes from a study of cytomegalovirus exposure and HLA in healthy donors. The CDR3 has 18 residues. CDR1 is SGDLS, CDR2 YYNGEE, per germline. V was pared by 4 bases and J by 5 bases, with 14 bases of the junction left unmatched. Researchers ran the PCR with 60 Vbeta and 13 Jbeta primers. Assay: immunoSEQ multiplex PCR; the TCRdb copy retains only in-frame clones and omits some. The table records tens of thousands of clones, 73% of them present only once. The sample was PBMCs. The sequence was obtained from a man aged 50-60 years in good health and CMV-seronegative. The chain combines TRBV9 with TRBJ2-3, with TRBD2 matching 12 bases. CDR3 nucleotides: TGTGCCAGCAGCCCTCATTTGACTAGCGGGGGTTACTTAGATACGCAGTATTTT. Translated: CASSPHLTSGGYLDTQYF. Full variable domain (remainder filled in from reference TRBV9 and TRBJ2-3): DSGVTQTPKHLITATGQRVTLRCSPRSGDLSVYWYQQSLDQGLQFLIQYYNGEERAKGNILERFSAQQFPDLHSELNLSSLELGDSALYFCASSPHLTSGGYLDTQYFGPGTRLTVL.